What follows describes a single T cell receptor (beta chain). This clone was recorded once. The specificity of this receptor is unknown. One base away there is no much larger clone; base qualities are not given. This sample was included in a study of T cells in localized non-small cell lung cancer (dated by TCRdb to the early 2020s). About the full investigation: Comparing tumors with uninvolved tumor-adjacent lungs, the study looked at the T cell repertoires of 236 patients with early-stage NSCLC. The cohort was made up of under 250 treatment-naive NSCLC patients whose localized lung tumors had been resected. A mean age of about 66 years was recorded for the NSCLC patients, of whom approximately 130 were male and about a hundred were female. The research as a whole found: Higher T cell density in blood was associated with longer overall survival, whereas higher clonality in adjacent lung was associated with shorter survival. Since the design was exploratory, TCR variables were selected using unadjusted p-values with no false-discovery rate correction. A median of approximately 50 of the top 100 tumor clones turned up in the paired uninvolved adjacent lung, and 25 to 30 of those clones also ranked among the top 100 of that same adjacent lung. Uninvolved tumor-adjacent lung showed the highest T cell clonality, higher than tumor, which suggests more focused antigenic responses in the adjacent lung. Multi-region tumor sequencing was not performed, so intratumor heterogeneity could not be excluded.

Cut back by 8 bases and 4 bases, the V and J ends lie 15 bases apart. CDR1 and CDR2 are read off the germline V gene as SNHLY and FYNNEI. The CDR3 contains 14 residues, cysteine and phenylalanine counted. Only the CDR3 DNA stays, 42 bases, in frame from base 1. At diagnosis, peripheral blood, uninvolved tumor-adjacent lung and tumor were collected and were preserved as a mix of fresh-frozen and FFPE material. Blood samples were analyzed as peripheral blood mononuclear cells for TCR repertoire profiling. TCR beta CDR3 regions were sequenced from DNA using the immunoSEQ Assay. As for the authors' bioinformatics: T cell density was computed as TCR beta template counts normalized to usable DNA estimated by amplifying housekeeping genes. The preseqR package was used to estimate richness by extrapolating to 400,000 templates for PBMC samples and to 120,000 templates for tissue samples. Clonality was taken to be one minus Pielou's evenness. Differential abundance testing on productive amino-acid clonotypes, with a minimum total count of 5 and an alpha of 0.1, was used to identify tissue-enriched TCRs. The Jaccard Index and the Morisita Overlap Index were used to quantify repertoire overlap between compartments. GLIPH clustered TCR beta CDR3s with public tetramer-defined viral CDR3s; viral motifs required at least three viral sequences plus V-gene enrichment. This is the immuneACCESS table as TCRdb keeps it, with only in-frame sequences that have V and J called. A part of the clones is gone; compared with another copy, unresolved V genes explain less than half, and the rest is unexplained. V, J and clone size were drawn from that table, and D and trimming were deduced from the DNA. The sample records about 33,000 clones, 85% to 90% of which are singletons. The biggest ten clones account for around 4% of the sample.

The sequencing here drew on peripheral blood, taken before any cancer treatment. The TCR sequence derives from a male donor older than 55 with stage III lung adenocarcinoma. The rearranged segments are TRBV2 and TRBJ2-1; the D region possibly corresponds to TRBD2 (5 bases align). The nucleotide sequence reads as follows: TGTGCCAGCGGCGGGCCTCCAGCATACAATGAGCAGTTCTTC. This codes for CASGGPPAYNEQFF. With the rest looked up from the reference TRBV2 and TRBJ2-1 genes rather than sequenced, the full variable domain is EPEVTQTPSHQVTQMGQEVILRCVPISNHLYFYWYRQILGQKVEFLVSFYNNEISEKSEIFDDQFSVERPDGSNFTLKIRSTKLEDSAMYFCASGGPPAYNEQFFGPGTRLTVL.